These 27 T cell receptor beta chains were all obtained from the same sample, sequenced in a study of response to subunit inactivated influenza vaccine. From the RT-PCR reads, TCRdb called clonotypes with MiXCR, one entry per CDR3 protein. The sample contains approximately 500,000 distinct CDR3 sequences, roughly 25% of which appear only once. The same data also went into a second study, on T cells expressing NK-cell markers. This second report adds: Making the TCR beta cDNA relied on 5'RACE template switching with UMIs.

Sequenced material: CD4+ T cells sorted from PBMCs, taken less than 13 days after vaccination. The receptor source for this set is a man in his fifties or sixties who received an inactivated influenza vaccine.

This clonotype was detected only a few times. The V and J genes are TRBV6-1 and TRBJ2-1; the D gene could be TRBD1 or TRBD2 (5 bases each). This CDR3 contains 15 residues. Germline V gene lookup returns CDR1 MNHNS and CDR2 SASEGT. V lost 7 bases and J lost 5, with 18 bases in between. The CDR3 nucleotides are TGTGCCAGCAAGACCGGGGCGGGTACCGACAATGAGCAGTTCTTC. Amino acids: CASKTGAGTDNEQFF.

V is TRBV3-1 and J is TRBJ1-1, with 7 positions matching TRBD1. The CDR3 is 14 residues long. J lost 5 bases, V lost 1 base, and 4 bases had no gene match. CDR1 LGHDT and CDR2 YNNKEL come from the germline V gene (reference sequence). CDR3 protein: CASSQGQGSTEAFF. The DNA of the CDR3 is TGTGCCAGCAGCCAAGGACAGGGAAGTACTGAAGCTTTCTTT.

The V gene is TRBV28, the J gene TRBJ2-1; TRBD2 might be the D (5 bases). The germline V gene has CDR1 MDHEN and CDR2 SYDVKM. Trimming shortened V by 2 bases and J by 1 base, and 15 bases separated the two germline ends. The CDR3 loop spans 17 amino acids. The CDR3 DNA reads as TGTGCCAGCAGTTTAGGGGTCGGGCAGCGGTCCTACAATGAGCAGTTCTTC. This sequence encodes CASSLGVGQRSYNEQFF.

This rearrangement joins TRBV25-1 to TRBJ1-1; 9 bases map to TRBD1. J gave up 5 bases and V 6 bases, and 10 bases lay outside the gene matches. This CDR3 region has 15 residues. Germline values: CDR1 MGHDK, CDR2 SYGVNS. The CDR3: CASRGTGIRGTEAFF. The CDR3 DNA is TGTGCCAGCAGAGGGACAGGGATCAGAGGAACTGAAGCTTTCTTT.

In this sample, this clonotype turned up once. The genes are TRBV29-1 and TRBJ2-3; the D gene is possibly TRBD1 (5 bases). The CDR3 runs to 14 residues. V shed 1 base and J shed 5 bases, with 13 bases lying between them. CDR1 is SQVTM and CDR2 is ANQGSEA in the germline V gene. CDR3: CSVEVPRAIDTQYF. In nucleotides, the CDR3 is TGCAGCGTTGAAGTCCCCAGGGCAATAGATACGCAGTATTTT.

This clonotype turned up a few times. This chain uses TRBV20-1 with TRBJ2-2; 9 nucleotides agree with TRBD2. The CDR3 is 16 amino acids. Germline-derived CDR1 and CDR2 are DFQATT and SNEGSKA (reference sequence). V gave up 0 bases and J gave up 1 base; unmatched junction bases: 3. The CDR3 loop reads CSARDGAGGNTGELFF. The DNA for the CDR3 is TGCAGTGCTAGAGATGGAGCGGGGGGGAACACCGGGGAGCTGTTTTTT.

This clonotype was counted a few times. V and J are TRBV7-9 and TRBJ2-2; 7 nucleotides match TRBD2. Trimming took 6 bases from V and 0 from J; bases not matched to a gene: 4. CDR3 length: 15 amino acids. CDR1 SEHNR and CDR2 FQNEAQ come from the germline V gene (reference sequence). CDR3 sequence reads: CASRGTIANTGELFF. The CDR3 DNA sequence: TGTGCCAGCAGGGGGACTATCGCGAACACCGGGGAGCTGTTTTTT.

The V call is TRBV4-3, the J call TRBJ1-2; D uncertain. The CDR3 is made up of 14 amino acids. Trimming pared 0 bases from V and 1 base from J, leaving 6 bases between. Per germline, CDR1 LGHNA and CDR2 YSLEER. CDR3 sequence reads: CASSQEVGNYGYTF. The CDR3 DNA reads as TGCGCCAGCAGCCAAGAAGTGGGTAACTATGGCTACACCTTC.

This chain links TRBV7-2 with TRBJ2-1; 8 positions agree with TRBD1. The trim removed 7 bases at V and 5 bases at J, leaving 7 bases unmatched. Germline CDR1 is SGHTA and CDR2 is FQGNSA. This CDR3 region has 14 residues. As DNA, the CDR3 is TGTGCCAGCAAGCTTATGGACAGGGACAATGAGCAGTTCTTC. Protein sequence: CASKLMDRDNEQFF.

There are a few counts of this clonotype. The genes are TRBV20-1 and TRBJ2-1; D is ambiguous. Trimming removed 3 bases from V and 9 bases from J, with 12 bases in between. The CDR3 runs to 12 residues. Looked up from germline, CDR1 is DFQATT and CDR2 is SNEGSKA (reference sequence). The CDR3 DNA reads TGCAGTGCTAGCCGAGGTCAACCTGAGCAGTTCTTC. This translates into CSASRGQPEQFF.

CDR3 DNA: TGCAGTGCTAGATTAGTCGGGCTGTACAATCAGCCCCAGCATTTT. The encoded protein is CSARLVGLYNQPQHF. This chain connects TRBV20-1 to TRBJ1-5; D gene unclear. V was clipped by 2 bases and J by 3 bases, with 14 bases between them. The CDR3 runs to 15 residues. The germline V gene encodes CDR1 DFQATT and CDR2 SNEGSKA (reference sequence).

The gene calls are TRBV3-1 and TRBJ1-1; D is perhaps TRBD1 (5 bases). Trimming took 7 bases from V and 1 from J, leaving 16 bases between them. The germline gives CDR1 LGHDT, CDR2 YNNKEL (reference sequence). The CDR3 is 15 amino acids. CDR3: CASTPVGAENTEAFF. CDR3 bases: TGTGCCAGCACCCCCGTCGGGGCAGAGAACACTGAAGCTTTCTTT. The variable domain in full, completed from reference TRBV3-1 and TRBJ1-1, reads DTAVSQTPKYLVTQMGNDKSIKCEQNLGHDTMYWYKQDSKKFLKIMFSYNNKELIINETVPNRFSPKSPDKAHLNLHINSLELGDSAVYFCASTPVGAENTEAFFGQGTRLTVV.

This clonotype occurred a few times. The chain links TRBV4-1 to TRBJ1-1; 7 nucleotides match TRBD1. J gave up 0 bases and V 3 bases, and 1 base lay outside the gene matches. Germline CDR1 is MGHRA and CDR2 is YSYEKL. The CDR3 has 14 amino acids. CDR3 in amino acids: CASSHGTVNTEAFF. DNA of the CDR3: TGCGCCAGCAGCCACGGGACAGTGAACACTGAAGCTTTCTTT.

This chain joins TRBV30 and TRBJ2-7, with 9 nucleotides matching TRBD1. The J segment lost 3 bases and the V segment lost 7 bases, leaving 4 bases of the junction unmatched. The CDR3 covers 12 residues. CDR1 GTSNPN and CDR2 SVGIG come from the germline V gene (reference sequence). The CDR3 nucleotides are TGTGCCTTCCGGACAGGGGTCTACGAGCAGTACTTC. Translation: CAFRTGVYEQYF.

The chain has TRBV6-5 and TRBJ2-3, with no clear D. The germline V gene encodes CDR1 MNHEY and CDR2 SVGAGI. The CDR3 has 14 residues. Between the trimmed V and J ends, which lost 5 bases and 6 bases, there was a span of 15 bases. In nucleotides, the CDR3 is TGTGCCAGCAGTCGCACAGCGCCCATTGATACGCAGTATTTT. The encoded protein is CASSRTAPIDTQYF.

In its sample, this clonotype was seen once. The genes are TRBV28 and TRBJ2-5; D is uncertain. The CDR3 covers 12 residues. V lost 4 bases, J lost 2 bases, and 5 bases lay in between. The V gene's germline CDR1 is MDHEN and CDR2 SYDVKM. The CDR3 bases are TGTGCCAGCAGTTGCCAGCAAGAGACCCAGTACTTC. Amino acid sequence: CASSCQQETQYF.

This clonotype was seen only a few times. This chain joins TRBV6-1 and TRBJ2-2; possible D gene TRBD1, 5 bases. The CDR3 spans 16 residues. V shed 0 bases and J shed 3 bases, with 11 bases lying between them. Looked up from germline, CDR1 is MNHNS and CDR2 is SASEGT. The CDR3: CASSEAAQGYTGELFF. Here the CDR3 DNA reads TGTGCCAGCAGTGAAGCGGCTCAGGGATACACCGGGGAGCTGTTTTTT.

The table lists this clonotype with a few counts. This chain connects TRBV29-1 to TRBJ2-5, with D maybe TRBD1 (5 bases). Germline CDR1 and CDR2: SQVTM and ANQGSEA. The CDR3 spans 12 residues. The ends were cut back, 0 bases at V and 7 bases at J, with 9 bases in the middle. For the CDR3, the DNA is TGCAGCGTTGAAGAGAGGCAGGGGACCCAGTACTTC. It yields the protein CSVEERQGTQYF.

This clonotype was recorded at least ten times. This chain connects TRBV5-6 to TRBJ2-3, with TRBD2 identical over 8 bases. Looked up from germline, CDR1 is SGHDT and CDR2 is YYEEEE. After removal of 3 bases from V and 1 base from J, the junction contained 1 base not matched to a gene. This CDR3 has 14 amino acids. CDR3 DNA: TGTGCCAGCAGCTACGGGGGGGGCACAGATACGCAGTATTTT. This gives the protein CASSYGGGTDTQYF. The full variable domain, with the rest looked up from reference TRBV5-6 and TRBJ2-3, is DAGVTQSPTHLIKTRGQQVTLRCSPKSGHDTVSWYQQALGQGPQFIFQYYEEEERQRGNFPDRFSGHQFPNYSSELNVNALLLGDSALYLCASSYGGGTDTQYFGPGTRLTVL.

This clonotype was counted a few times. The rearrangement joins TRBV6-1 to TRBJ1-5, with D possibly matching TRBD1 (6 bases). The CDR3 extends over 13 amino acids. V lost 4 bases and J lost 6, with 10 bases in between. From germline, CDR1 is MNHNS and CDR2 SASEGT. The CDR3 sequence: CASSGAGVQPQHF. The DNA for the CDR3 is TGTGCCAGCAGTGGGGCAGGGGTTCAGCCCCAGCATTTT.

The gene calls are TRBV7-2 and TRBJ2-7, with 9 nucleotides matching TRBD2. The ends lost 4 bases at V and 0 bases at J; junction bases unmatched: 7. Germline assignment: CDR1 SGHTA and CDR2 FQGNSA. CDR3 length: 16 residues. The DNA of the CDR3 is TGTGCCAGCAGCTCCCAAAGCGGGAGGATCTCCTACGAGCAGTACTTC. Translated: CASSSQSGRISYEQYF.

This clonotype appeared a few times. The chain links TRBV20-1 to TRBJ2-4; a possible D gene is TRBD1 (6 bases). Between the trimmed V and J ends, which lost 4 bases and 0 bases, there was a span of 19 bases. Per germline, CDR1 DFQATT and CDR2 SNEGSKA (reference sequence). The CDR3 length is 17 residues. The CDR3 DNA follows: TGCAGTGCTAAGGTACAGGGCCGCAAACTAGCCAAAAACATTCAGTACTTC. Residues: CSAKVQGRKLAKNIQYF.

The table lists this clonotype with a few counts. The chain has TRBV28 and TRBJ2-1; a weak D match, TRBD1 (6 bases). The V and J ends lost 1 base and 3 bases respectively, with 13 bases between them. Per germline, CDR1 MDHEN and CDR2 SYDVKM. CDR3 length equals 16 residues. In DNA form, the CDR3 reads TGTGCCAGCAGTTTATTTGCAGGGGACGGCTACAATGAGCAGTTCTTC. This translates into CASSLFAGDGYNEQFF.

V usage is TRBV4-2 and J usage is TRBJ2-2; 9 bases agree with TRBD1. Germline V CDR1 and CDR2: LGHNA, YNFKEQ. The CDR3 is 16 residues long. Unmatched junction bases numbered 5, after V lost 2 bases and J lost 4 bases. The CDR3 protein is CASSQLGTGTTGELFF. CDR3 bases: TGTGCCAGCAGCCAACTCGGGACAGGGACCACCGGGGAGCTGTTTTTT.

The genes are TRBV5-1 and TRBJ2-7; 7 bases match TRBD2. Germline values: CDR1 SGHRS, CDR2 YFSETQ. This CDR3 comprises 14 residues. The V and J ends lost 4 bases and 6 bases, in that order; junction bases with no gene match: 10. CDR3: CASSLGGGAAEQYF. In DNA, the CDR3 is TGCGCCAGCAGCCTGGGGGGAGGGGCTGCCGAGCAGTACTTC. Full variable domain (missing parts from reference TRBV5-1 and TRBJ2-7): KAGVTQTPRYLIKTRGQQVTLSCSPISGHRSVSWYQQTPGQGLQFLFEYFSETQRNKGNFPGRFSGRQFSNSRSEMNVSTLELGDSALYLCASSLGGGAAEQYFGPGTRLTVT.

This clonotype was counted between two and nine times. The J gene is TRBJ2-7, the V gene TRBV7-9; the match to TRBD2 covers 8 bases. J was trimmed by 4 bases and V by 2 bases; bases with no gene match: 10. This CDR3 has 16 residues. Germline loops: CDR1 SEHNR, CDR2 FQNEAQ (reference sequence). As DNA, the CDR3 is TGTGCCAGCAGCTTACCACCTCGGGAGGGCCTGTACGAGCAGTACTTC. The encoded protein is CASSLPPREGLYEQYF. The complete variable domain, with remaining parts taken from reference TRBV7-9 and TRBJ2-7, reads DTGVSQNPRHKITKRGQNVTFRCDPISEHNRLYWYRQTLGQGPEFLTYFQNEAQLEKSRLLSDRFSAERPKGSFSTLEIQRTEQGDSAMYLCASSLPPREGLYEQYFGPGTRLTVT.

For the CDR3, the DNA is TGCGCCAGCAGCCCCTGGAGGGCTAGCGGGGATGGTACAGATACGCAGTATTTT. This translates into CASSPWRASGDGTDTQYF. V and J are TRBV5-1 and TRBJ2-3, with 9 bases lining up with TRBD2. The V segment lost 4 bases and the J segment 3 bases; nucleotides outside the gene matches: 15. The CDR3 extends over 18 amino acids. CDR1 SGHRS and CDR2 YFSETQ come from the germline V gene.